This record looks at one TCR beta chain sequence and its context. Its antigen target is currently unknown. Per-base qualities were not stored, and no clone one base away is much larger. This sample is part of a study of long-term antiretroviral therapy in people with HIV (dated by TCRdb to about 2022). About the study as a whole: The earliest samples were collected approximately a decade before the 2015 WHO recommendation for immediate ART, a period when ART was typically delayed until CD4 counts fell. Among the 30 or so participants with HIV, around ten were female. A retrospective serial study tested whether ART initiation and durable HIV suppression were associated with changes in peripheral blood TRB repertoire composition and diversity. A total of around 200 cryopreserved PBMC samples were contributed to the cohort by 30 adults with confirmed HIV infection, with samples collected serially over a mean of roughly six years (range 1-12). No cross-contamination during QIAcube processing was seen in test extractions of a monoclonal T-cell line run alongside 33 polyclonal samples. Broad study findings and their caveats: Owing to limited PBMC availability, only the TCR beta chain was sequenced, without alpha chain pairing. No data were available on ART adherence, viral resistance or therapy changes, limiting inferences about post-ART repertoire changes. Because cell numbers in pre-ART samples were limited, unsorted PBMC were profiled instead of sorted CD4+ and CD8+ T cells. The samples were dated from about 2004 to 2017, and the ART regimens that were used may be less effective than current ART regimens. Expanded TRB clones identified before ART initiation dominated the repertoire at all time points, although this dominance fluctuated and declined in many PLHIV after ART. Narrower CDR3 length ranges were observed in HIV repertoires than in controls, and an antigen-experienced repertoire with only a slight naive shift after ART was suggested by the network structure. Starting ART was linked to a significant rise in TRB diversity, yet even after long-term ART the diversity remained significantly lower than in transplant donor controls.

To be included, a participant needed at least one PBMC sample from before ART initiation plus at least two post-ART samples. Treatment was received in the United States of America by all participants with HIV. Before DNA extraction, cryopreserved samples of roughly 0.9-11 million PBMC were thawed and then washed. At the time of the earliest PBMC sample, participants with HIV were aged between roughly 20 and 54 years. Each participant contributed PBMC samples from 1-4 timepoints before ART initiation and 2-8 timepoints after ART initiation, with a median of 7 samples. Serial HIV viral load, CD4+ T-cell count, ART history and demographic data were obtained for every participant. Using a Qiagen kit on a QIAcube, genomic DNA was extracted from unsorted PBMC, with samples processed in batches of 12. Sequencing of the TRB variable region was done with the immunoSEQ hsTCRB v3.0 assay at survey level resolution. A depth of roughly 35,000-55,000 T-cell genomes per sample was targeted for TRB sequencing. An Illumina MiSeq with a v3 150-cycle kit was used to sequence the pooled TRB libraries. The authors' pipeline ran thus. Repertoire analysis ran in R within a reproducible Nextflow workflow covering QC, data transformation and analysis. LymphoSeq2, an R package for exploring AIRR-Seq data, was used to implement the custom analyses. A handful of samples that yielded fewer than 5000 total TRB sequences were excluded, so that 150 to 200 HIV repertoires were analyzed. Among the 180 to 200 HIV repertoires that were kept, 59 were collected before ART initiation and about 130 were collected after ART initiation. Repertoires were downsampled to 5000 TRB nucleotide sequences, and summary statistics were averaged over 100 downsampling iterations. The analysis kept only TRB sequences whose CDR3 regions were at least seven amino acids long. Diversity was measured with a Shannon entropy-derived clonality score and the Gini coefficient. In the repertoire networks, any two of the top 5000 CDR3 amino acid sequences were linked whenever the two sequences differed by an edit distance of one. For TRB CDR3 amino acid sequences, antigen specificity groups and MHC restriction were predicted with GLIPH2. Known CMV, EBV, HIV or tissue antigen associations were flagged by matching CDR3 amino acid sequences against VDJdb and McPAS-TCR. Pre-ART, post-ART and control groups were compared with Wilcoxon signed-rank tests and Holm-Bonferroni correction. Imported from immuneACCESS, the table was reduced by TCRdb to in-frame sequences with V and J called. These copies leave out some clones; in studies compared against another copy, an unresolved V gene accounts for under half, and the cause of the remainder is not known. V and J calls and clone size are as listed in that table; D and trimming were resolved from the DNA. Counted in this sample were 20,000 or so clones; 80% of them appeared once. 11% to 15% of the sample is taken by the ten largest.

V and J are trimmed by 3 bases and 4 bases, and the gene matches miss 10 bases of the junction. The germline V gene specifies MGHRA as CDR1 and YSYEKL as CDR2. The CDR3 covers 17 residues, taking in both the cysteine and the phenylalanine. Of the read, only the CDR3 DNA is kept; its 51 bases are in frame from base 1. The source of this sequence is a woman in her 30s with HIV. Sequences were derived from unsorted PBMCs, sampled 2.9 years after starting antiretroviral therapy. The chain couples TRBV4-1 to TRBJ1-2, and TRBD1 aligns with 11 junction nucleotides. The DNA reads as follows: TGCGCCAGCAGCCAGGCCCCCGGGACAGGGGGACTCTATGGCTACACCTTC. Its amino acids are CASSQAPGTGGLYGYTF.